Listed here are 21 T cell receptor beta chains from one sample, sequenced in a study of Graves' ophthalmopathy and Graves' hyperthyroidism. The authors amplified TCR beta CDR3 regions from RNA transcripts. Second-round multiplex PCR came after first-round RT-PCR with HTBI primers. TCRdb called the multiplex PCR reads again in MiXCR, with one record for every CDR3 protein. Of 200,000 to 250,000 distinct CDR3 sequences in the sample, under 25% were seen once. The source material was peripheral blood. These receptors came from a woman aged 45-65 years with Graves' ophthalmopathy.

A note on this clonotype: A much larger clone sits a single nucleotide away, making a read error possible. The V and J genes are TRBV20-1 and TRBJ2-5; perhaps TRBD1 as D (5 bases). V was cut by 4 bases and J by 5 bases, with 23 bases left in between. The CDR3 runs 16 residues. The germline gives CDR1 DFQATT, CDR2 SNEGSKA (reference sequence). The CDR3 loop reads CSAKGPRQLAGETQYF. The DNA of the CDR3 is TGCAGTGCTAAAGGCCCGAGACAGCTGGCCGGGGAGACCCAGTACTTC.

This clonotype showed up many times. The chain couples TRBV6-1 to TRBJ2-7; a possible D gene is TRBD2 (6 bases). Germline V gives CDR1 MNHNS, CDR2 SASEGT. This CDR3 contains 13 residues. The germline V and J ends were trimmed by 4 bases and 3 bases, with 10 bases remaining between them. The CDR3 loop is CASSVTGSYEQYF. CDR3 bases: TGTGCCAGCAGTGTAACCGGGAGCTACGAGCAGTACTTC.

This clonotype showed up many times. The CDR3 DNA is TGTGCCAGCAGCCCAAAACTCCGGGACACGGCTGCTTTCTTT. Translated, it gives CASSPKLRDTAAFF. The chain recombines TRBV12-3 or TRBV12-4 with TRBJ1-1; perhaps TRBD1 as D (6 bases). The V gene lost 6 bases and the J gene lost 11 bases, with 22 bases spanning the gap. This CDR3 contains 14 residues.

This chain connects TRBV5-4 to TRBJ2-5, with 7 bases aligning to TRBD1. Germline V gene lookup returns CDR1 SGHNT and CDR2 YYREEE (reference sequence). The CDR3 spans 15 residues. V was pared by 2 bases and J by 2 bases, with 6 bases of the junction left unmatched. CDR3 bases: TGTGCCAGCAGCTTAAGGACAGGATGGCAAGAGACCCAGTACTTC. This codes for CASSLRTGWQETQYF.

This chain joins TRBV20-1 and TRBJ2-7; 7 bases are a match to TRBD2. The CDR3 runs 14 residues. Germline CDR1 DFQATT, CDR2 SNEGSKA (reference sequence). The V and J ends lost 5 bases and 0 bases, in that order; junction bases with no gene match: 7. Here the CDR3 DNA reads TGCAGTGCTTGGAGCGGGGCCAACTCCTACGAGCAGTACTTC. The encoded protein is CSAWSGANSYEQYF.

The V call is TRBV5-1, the J call TRBJ2-4; the D gene could be TRBD1 or TRBD2 (5 bases each). V was shortened by 0 bases and J by 5 bases, with 21 bases between the two germline ends. The length of the CDR3 is 18 residues. Germline V gene sequence: CDR1 SGHRS, CDR2 YFSETQ. In DNA, the CDR3 is TGCGCCAGCAGCTTGGCCGGGGCAGCCGCAATTTCCCAAAACATTCAGTACTTC. This sequence encodes CASSLAGAAAISQNIQYF.

This clonotype was observed many times. CDR3 in DNA: TGTGCCAGCAGTCCGACTAGCGGGGGACCCTACGAGCAGTACTTC. As protein: CASSPTSGGPYEQYF. The rearrangement joins TRBV12-3 or TRBV12-4 to TRBJ2-7; 12 bases align to TRBD2. J was trimmed by 2 bases and V by 5 bases; bases with no gene match: 4. CDR3 length equals 15 residues.

This clonotype showed up just once. The chain uses TRBV28 and TRBJ1-6; 12 nucleotides line up with TRBD1. The germline V gene encodes CDR1 MDHEN and CDR2 SYDVKM. V shed 3 bases and J 14 bases; nucleotides not matched to a gene: 8. This CDR3 is 15 amino acids long. The CDR3 sequence is CASSFSGTGGTALHF. CDR3 coding DNA: TGTGCCAGCAGTTTTTCTGGGACAGGGGGCACGGCCCTCCACTTT.

The chain has TRBV6-1 and TRBJ1-2; D unclear. Germline values: CDR1 MNHNS, CDR2 SASEGT. The CDR3 consists of 15 residues. Deletions cut 6 bases from V and 0 bases from J, with 14 bases between. The CDR3 loop reads CASRLGMGPNYGYTF. The CDR3 nucleotides are TGTGCCAGCAGGCTAGGGATGGGCCCTAACTATGGCTACACCTTC.

This clonotype was seen ten or more times. The V gene is TRBV20-1, the J gene TRBJ2-7; D assignment may be TRBD1 or TRBD2 (5 bases each). This CDR3 region has 13 residues. V lost 5 bases, J lost 0 bases, and 11 bases lay in between. Germline V gene lookup returns CDR1 DFQATT and CDR2 SNEGSKA (reference sequence). The CDR3 region is CSAPKGSSYEQYF. CDR3 nucleotide sequence: TGCAGTGCTCCTAAGGGGAGCTCCTACGAGCAGTACTTC.

Points on this clonotype: A much more abundant neighbour one base away suggests this may be a read error. The chain joins TRBV11-2 to TRBJ1-3, with TRBD1 matching 7 bases. The CDR3 loop spans 16 amino acids. Germline CDR1 reads SGHAT; CDR2 reads FQNNGV. The CDR3, as DNA: TGTGCCAGCAGCTTTCGACAGGGAGGAACTGGAAACACCATACATTTT. It yields the protein CASSFRQGGTGNTIHF.

The J gene is TRBJ1-3, the V gene TRBV5-1; unclear D gene. The CDR3 is 15 residues long. Germline lookup yields CDR1 SGHRS and CDR2 YFSETQ. V was cut by 0 bases and J by 5 bases, with 12 bases left in between. Written as DNA, the CDR3 is TGCGCCAGCAGCTTGGTCGGGGAGTTGAGAAACACCATATATTTT. Its translation is CASSLVGELRNTIYF.

The V call is TRBV27, the J call TRBJ1-6; D is possibly TRBD1 (5 bases). Germline values: CDR1 MNHEY, CDR2 SMNVEV (reference sequence). V shed 3 bases and J shed 0 bases, with 12 bases lying between them. This CDR3 comprises 17 residues. The CDR3 nucleotides are TGTGCCAGCAGTTTGGGCCCAGGGAGCTCCTATAATTCACCCCTCCACTTT. Translating it yields CASSLGPGSSYNSPLHF.

This sequence joins TRBV6-2 or TRBV6-3 and TRBJ2-7; 11 positions match TRBD2. The V gene's germline CDR1 is MNHEY and CDR2 SVGEGT. With 2 bases clipped from V and 2 bases from J, the junction kept 14 bases outside the gene matches. This CDR3 comprises 19 residues. The DNA of the CDR3 is TGTGCCAGCAGTTACCAATCCCCGCTACTAGCGGGGGACCCCTACGAGCAGTACTTC. This sequence encodes CASSYQSPLLAGDPYEQYF.

This clonotype has ten or more counts. The chain recombines TRBV6-5 with TRBJ2-7; a weak D match, TRBD1 (6 bases). The CDR3 length is 13 residues. V was cut by 9 bases and J by 9 bases, with 21 bases left in between. Germline lookup yields CDR1 MNHEY and CDR2 SVGAGI. The DNA for the CDR3 is TGTGCCAGTATTGCCGGGACACCTGTACGGCAGTACTTC. It encodes CASIAGTPVRQYF.

Comments on this clonotype: A much bigger clone sits one base away, suggesting this may be a read error. The rearrangement links TRBV29-1 to TRBJ2-7; 9 bases agree with TRBD1. V was pared by 6 bases and J by 0 bases, with 6 bases of the junction left unmatched. Germline assignment: CDR1 SQVTM and CDR2 ANQGSEA. This CDR3 has 14 residues. The CDR3 coding sequence is TGCAGCGTGGGCGGGACAGGGAACTCCTACGAGCAGTACTTC. Translating it yields CSVGGTGNSYEQYF.

This clonotype was detected ten times or more. The rearrangement uses TRBV6-5 and TRBJ2-7; maybe TRBD1 (6 bases). The germline V and J ends were trimmed by 4 bases and 3 bases, with 13 bases remaining between them. This CDR3 region has 14 residues. CDR1 MNHEY and CDR2 SVGAGI come from the germline V gene. The CDR3 DNA reads TGTGCCAGCAGTTCCCCGGGACACCACTACGAGCAGTACTTC. Its translation: CASSSPGHHYEQYF.

This clonotype was seen many times. The gene calls are TRBV6-5 and TRBJ2-3; TRBD2 matches at 8 bases. The CDR3 covers 14 residues. Germline trimming cut 2 bases from V and 5 bases from J; bases unmatched to any gene: 3. Germline CDR1 is MNHEY and CDR2 is SVGAGI. The CDR3 DNA reads as TGTGCCAGCAGTTACACCCTAGCGGGAGATACGCAGTATTTT. Protein: CASSYTLAGDTQYF.

The rearrangement joins TRBV6-5 to TRBJ2-5, with 7 bases lining up with TRBD2. V was pared by 4 bases and J by 1 base, with 9 bases of the junction left unmatched. Germline values: CDR1 MNHEY, CDR2 SVGAGI. The CDR3 runs to 16 residues. For the CDR3, the DNA is TGTGCCAGCAGTTCCAATAGCGGGTATGTCCAAGAGACCCAGTACTTC. Its translation: CASSSNSGYVQETQYF.

This clonotype appeared many times. The chain recombines TRBV7-8 with TRBJ1-6, with 9 bases fitting TRBD1. J was trimmed by 5 bases and V by 1 base; bases with no gene match: 9. This CDR3 has 18 residues. Germline loops: CDR1 SGHVS, CDR2 FQNEAQ. CDR3 coding DNA: TGTGCCAGCAGCTTAGGGGCCGCGACAGGGGGACATAATTCACCCCTCCACTTT. Its protein is CASSLGAATGGHNSPLHF. Full variable domain (rest looked up from reference TRBV7-8 and TRBJ1-6): GAGVSQSPRYKVAKRGQDVALRCDPISGHVSLFWYQQALGQGPEFLTYFQNEAQLDKSGLPSDRFFAERPEGSVSTLKIQRTQQEDSAVYLCASSLGAATGGHNSPLHFGNGTRLTVT.

There are many counts of this clonotype. The chain couples TRBV7-9 to TRBJ1-1; a possible D gene is TRBD1 (5 bases). V was shortened by 5 bases and J by 7 bases, with 17 bases between the two germline ends. The CDR3 is made up of 14 amino acids. The germline CDR1 and CDR2 sequences are SEHNR and FQNEAQ (reference sequence). The CDR3 loop reads CASSQALRGNEAFF. DNA for the CDR3: TGTGCCAGCAGCCAAGCACTTCGGGGGAATGAAGCTTTCTTT.